The T cell receptor beta chain described here comes from a study of blood T cell repertoires in COVID-19. About the study: The United States, Italy and Spain provided the acute and convalescent COVID-19 samples. PBMCs, B-cell-depleted T cells, or T cells provided the cDNA or gDNA that made up the material.

Per the original data handling: Estimates of nucleated cell counts were drawn from the amplification of reference gene primers. The data were produced by immunoSEQ multiplex PCR, yet TCRdb's version contains in-frame clones alone and is incomplete. That table supplies the V and J calls and clone size; D and trimming were determined from the DNA. This sample has around 77,000 clones, with 86% found just once. The TCR sequence derives from a man in his 70s with active or convalescent COVID-19. Input material: peripheral blood.

CDR3 DNA sequence: TGTGCCACCAGGGCGGGACTCATCGATGAGCAGTTCTTC. This encodes CATRAGLIDEQFF. The chain has TRBV15 and TRBJ2-1; perhaps TRBD2 as D (6 bases). From germline, CDR1 is LNHNV and CDR2 YYDKDF (reference sequence). V was clipped by 6 bases and J by 8 bases, with 14 bases between them. The CDR3 is 13 residues long.